This T cell receptor (beta chain) comes out of a study of shared clonotypes between healthy human individuals. Running of the assay took place at deep level. Method: immunoSEQ multiplex PCR; TCRdb's copy keeps in-frame clones and lacks some. The data hold some 470,000 clones, with 76% observed a single time. Germline V gene sequence: CDR1 LGHNA, CDR2 YSLEER. The ends were cut back, 0 bases at V and 4 bases at J, with 4 bases in the middle. The CDR3 sequence is 13 residues long. This TCR was sampled from a woman between 35 and 50 years old in good health. Some clones in this sample may be carry-over from other donors' samples. The sample taken for sequencing was PBMCs. The rearrangement links TRBV4-3 to TRBJ1-3; D not certain. As DNA, the CDR3 is TGCGCCAGCAGCCAAGATCTGGGAAACACCATATATTTT. Its translation is CASSQDLGNTIYF.